A single T cell receptor (beta chain) is shown here with its context. This clone was recorded only once. Per-base qualities were not stored, and no clone one base away is much larger. The intended sense of this specimen's time point label: cells obtained before transplantation from donor or recipient. In the mixed lymphocyte reactions, roughly 200,000 CFSE-labeled pre-transplant responders were plated with roughly 200,000 irradiated violet-dye-labeled stimulators and cultured for approximately 6 days. After the mixed lymphocyte reaction, proliferating CD3+CD4+CFSE-low and CD3+CD8+CFSE-low responder cells were FACS-sorted on a BD Influx sorter. Looking up the germline V gene yields CDR1 SGHAT and CDR2 FQNNGV. The CDR3 has 12 amino acids, counting the end cysteine and phenylalanine. Solely the CDR3 DNA is kept, with 36 bases framed from the first base. V is shortened by 3 bases, J by 4 bases, and the region joining them spans 7 bases.

Libraries came from the immunoSEQ multiplex PCR assay. In most patients, genomic DNA was isolated using the Qiagen DNeasy Blood and Tissue Kit and sent frozen to Adaptive Biotechnologies for TCR sequencing. Adaptive Biotechnologies carried out high-throughput TCR-beta CDR3 sequencing of genomic DNA for most patients. The authors' analysis ran thus. TCR sequencing data for 15 to 20 patients were retrieved from Adaptive's ImmunoSEQ software; a few other patients were processed with MiXCR and VDJtools. To correct CD4 versus CD8 sorting errors, any sequence found in both subsets at a frequency ratio below 5:1 was removed. CDR3 nucleotide sequences shared between donor and recipient were removed because the origin of such sequences could not be assigned. Alloreactive clones required at least 2-fold expansion over unstimulated cells and minimum CFSE-low frequency of 0.002% (template counts) or 0.001% (read counts). Mappable clones were those detected in sequenced pre-transplant spleen, lymph node, or MLR CFSE-low populations of the donor or recipient. The cumulative frequency of alloreactive clones was calculated as a percentage of all sequences, weighted by copy number. TCRdb's version of the immuneACCESS table is confined to in-frame rearrangements and falls short of the full clone set. An unresolved V gene accounts for under half of the shortfall where checked; the remainder is of unknown origin. V, J and clone size are those of that table, while D and trimming were read from the DNA. The sample includes 21,000 or so clones, with around three fifths observed a single time. Of the sample, approximately 1% is held by the ten largest clones.

This entry belongs to a study of graft-versus-host responses after intestinal transplantation (dated by TCRdb to the early 2020s). Background on the whole study: The transplants that recipients got were multivisceral, liver-intestinal, or isolated intestinal. Every recipient was given anti-thymocyte globulin induction, followed by approximately 3 years of maintenance tacrolimus and steroids. Graft-versus-host and host-versus-graft alloreactive T cell clones were tracked in the graft, circulation and bone marrow after intestinal transplantation using bulk TCR-beta CDR3 sequencing. To identify alloreactive clones, pre-transplant mixed lymphocyte reaction products were sequenced and then compared with unstimulated pre-transplant donor and recipient T cells. The cohort enrolled approximately 24 intestinal transplant recipients including one retransplant, and a few patients lacking pretransplant specimens were excluded. Donor T cell macrochimerism was defined as a peak of at least 4% donor T cells among recipient peripheral blood mononuclear cells. Samples from a few later patients were sequenced in-house on an Illumina MiSeq with MiXCR processing rather than by the commercial service.

Study-wide findings and limitations: Early after transplant, peak levels of circulating GvH clones were associated with declines in HvG clones. GvH clones were detected in recipient bone marrow, and some appeared earlier in ileal mucosa or blood, consistent with an intestinal mucosal origin. Conclusions were limited by the relatively low number and heterogeneity of intestinal transplant patients. High GvH to HvG T cell clonal ratios were observed in the allografts of patients with donor T cell macrochimerism.

The chain couples TRBV11-2 to TRBJ2-7; the D gene cannot be named for sure. The clonotype was recovered from a human patient who received an intestinal transplant. This specimen consisted of alloreactive CD4+ T cells from a mixed lymphocyte reaction culture, obtained before intestinal transplant. The sample's cell subset or site label, decoded: CFSE-low proliferating T cells sorted from approximately 6-day pre-transplant mixed lymphocyte reaction (GvH or HvG direction). The base sequence is TGTGCCAGCAGCTTTCTTTATTACGAGCAGTACTTC. It specifies CASSFLYYEQYF.